These 7 T cell receptor beta chains share one sample of origin, sequenced in a study of shared clonotypes between healthy human individuals. The method was immunoSEQ multiplex PCR; TCRdb's version includes in-frame clones alone and lacks a portion of them. Here the sample spans approximately 2.3 million clones, approximately 95% being singletons. The sample was naive CD4+ T cells from PBMCs. The subset denotes: CD45RA+ positively selected. Receptors were obtained from a man aged 18 to 35 in good health. Some clones in this sample may be carry-over from other donors' samples.

This sequence joins TRBV6-1 and TRBJ2-7; D is perhaps TRBD1 (6 bases). Germline loops: CDR1 MNHNS, CDR2 SASEGT. Trimming stripped 6 bases from V and 6 bases from J, with 15 bases between. There are 13 residues in the CDR3. CDR3 amino acids: CASSTERGSEQYF. The CDR3 DNA reads as TGTGCCAGCAGCACCGAAAGGGGGAGCGAGCAGTACTTC.

This sequence joins TRBV5-1 and TRBJ2-1; TRBD2 might be the D (6 bases). CDR1 is SGHRS and CDR2 is YFSETQ in the germline V gene. The ends were cut back, 0 bases at V and 7 bases at J, with 8 bases in the middle. The length of the CDR3 is 13 residues. The CDR3 DNA reads as TGCGCCAGCAGCTTGGGGAGGGAGAATGAGCAGTTCTTC. Its translation is CASSLGRENEQFF.

This chain uses TRBV5-1 with TRBJ2-7, with 7 nucleotides matching TRBD2. The CDR3 spans 16 residues. Looked up from germline, CDR1 is SGHRS and CDR2 is YFSETQ. With V trimmed by 3 bases and J by 1 base, 10 bases remained unmatched. CDR3 sequence reads: CASSSTAGVSSYEQYF. CDR3 DNA: TGCGCCAGCAGCTCCACTGCGGGGGTCTCATCCTACGAGCAGTACTTC. The variable domain in full, with the rest retrieved from reference TRBV5-1 and TRBJ2-7, is KAGVTQTPRYLIKTRGQQVTLSCSPISGHRSVSWYQQTPGQGLQFLFEYFSETQRNKGNFPGRFSGRQFSNSRSEMNVSTLELGDSALYLCASSSTAGVSSYEQYFGPGTRLTVT.

V is TRBV21-1 and J is TRBJ1-1; TRBD1, the D gene given by the table, was not confirmed from the DNA. TRBV21-1 constitutes a pseudogene. The CDR3 has 14 amino acids. CDR3 nucleotides: TGTGCCAGCAGCCGACCAGACAGGAGCTCTGAAGCTTTCTTT. Translated: CASSRPDRSSEAFF.

The CDR3 nucleotides are TGCGCCAGCAGCTTGGGCGGGACAGGGGGAGATGAAGCTTTCTTT. The encoded protein is CASSLGGTGGDEAFF. The chain links TRBV5-1 to TRBJ1-1; 11 bases are shared with TRBD1. Germline loops: CDR1 SGHRS, CDR2 YFSETQ. J lost 7 bases, V lost 0 bases, and 5 bases had no gene match. CDR3 length equals 15 residues.

A note on this clone: At the DNA level, this CDR3 is encoded by other sequences in the same sample as well. This rearrangement joins TRBV5-1 to TRBJ2-5, with 11 bases lining up with TRBD1. V trimming: 0 bases; J trimming: 2 bases; junction bases outside the gene matches: 3. Germline V gene lookup returns CDR1 SGHRS and CDR2 YFSETQ. The CDR3 has 16 amino acids. The CDR3, as DNA: TGCGCCAGCAGCTTGGCGGGGACAGGGGGACAAGAGACCCAGTACTTC. Translating gives CASSLAGTGGQETQYF.

The chain couples TRBV19 to TRBJ1-1; 8 bases map to TRBD1. The CDR3 length is 16 residues. Per the germline V gene, CDR1 is LNHDA and CDR2 is SQIVND (reference sequence). Unmatched junction bases numbered 16, after V lost 3 bases and J lost 10 bases. For the CDR3, the DNA is TGTGCCAGTAGTATTATGGGACAGGCCCGGATGGGATTAGCTTTCTTT. It codes for CASSIMGQARMGLAFF.